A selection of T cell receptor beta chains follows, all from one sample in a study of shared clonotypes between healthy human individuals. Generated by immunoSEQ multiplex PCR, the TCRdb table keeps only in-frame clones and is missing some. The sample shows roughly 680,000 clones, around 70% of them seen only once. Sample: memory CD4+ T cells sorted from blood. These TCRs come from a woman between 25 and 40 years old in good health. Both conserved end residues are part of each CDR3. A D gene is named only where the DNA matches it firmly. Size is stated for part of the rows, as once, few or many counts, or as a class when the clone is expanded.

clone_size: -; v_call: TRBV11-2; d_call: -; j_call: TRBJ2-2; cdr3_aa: CASSPLRNTGELFF; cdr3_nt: TGTGCCAGCAGCCCTCTTAGGAACACCGGGGAGCTGTTTTTT
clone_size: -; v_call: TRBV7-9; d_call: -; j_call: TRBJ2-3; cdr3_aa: CASSFPSLRGLDTQYF; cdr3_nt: TGTGCCAGCAGCTTCCCCTCGTTGCGGGGGCTGGATACGCAGTATTTT
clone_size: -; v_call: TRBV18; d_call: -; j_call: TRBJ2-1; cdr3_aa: CASSPGLPRGSYNEQFF; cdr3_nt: TGTGCCAGCTCACCAGGGTTACCGAGGGGGTCCTACAATGAGCAGTTCTTC
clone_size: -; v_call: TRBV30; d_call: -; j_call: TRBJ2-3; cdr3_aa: CAWMRSADTQYF; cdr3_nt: TGTGCCTGGATGCGGAGTGCAGATACGCAGTATTTT
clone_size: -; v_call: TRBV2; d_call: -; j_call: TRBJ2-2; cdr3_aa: CASRYRVSGELFF; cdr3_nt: TGTGCCAGCAGGTACAGGGTGTCCGGGGAGCTGTTTTTT
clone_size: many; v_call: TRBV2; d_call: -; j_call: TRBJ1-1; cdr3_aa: CASSAVGMLYGLNTEAFF; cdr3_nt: TGTGCCAGCAGTGCCGTAGGGATGTTGTATGGCTTGAACACTGAAGCTTTCTTT
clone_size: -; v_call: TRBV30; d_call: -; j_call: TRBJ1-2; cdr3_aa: CAWRPSQEGNYGYTF; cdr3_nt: TGTGCCTGGAGACCCTCCCAAGAGGGGAACTATGGCTACACCTTC
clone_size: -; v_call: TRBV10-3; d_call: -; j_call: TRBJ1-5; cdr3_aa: CAISLGGSNQPQHF; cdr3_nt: TGTGCCATCAGTTTGGGGGGGAGCAATCAGCCCCAGCATTTT
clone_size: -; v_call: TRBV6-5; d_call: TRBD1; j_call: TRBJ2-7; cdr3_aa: CASSRDRGAYEQYF; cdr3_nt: TGTGCCAGCAGTCGGGACAGGGGCGCCTACGAGCAGTACTTC
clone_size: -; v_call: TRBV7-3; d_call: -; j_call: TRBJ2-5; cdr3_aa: CASRNYQEQETQYF; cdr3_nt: TGTGCCAGCAGGAATTATCAGGAGCAAGAGACCCAGTACTTC
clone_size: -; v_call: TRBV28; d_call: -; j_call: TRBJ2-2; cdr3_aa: CASTDWRGPNTGELFF; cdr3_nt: TGTGCCAGCACCGACTGGCGGGGCCCGAACACCGGGGAGCTGTTTTTT
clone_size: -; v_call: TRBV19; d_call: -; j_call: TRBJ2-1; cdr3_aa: CASRLASAYNEQFF; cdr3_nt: TGTGCCAGTAGGCTAGCGTCCGCCTACAATGAGCAGTTCTTC
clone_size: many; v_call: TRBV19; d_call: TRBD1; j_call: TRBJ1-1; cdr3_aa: CASSGQGGLLNTEAFF; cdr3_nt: TGTGCCAGCTCGGGACAGGGTGGTCTTCTGAACACTGAAGCTTTCTTT
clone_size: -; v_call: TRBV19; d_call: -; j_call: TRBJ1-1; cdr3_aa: CASSTDGRRANTEAFF; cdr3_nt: TGTGCCAGTAGTACCGACGGACGTCGGGCGAACACTGAAGCTTTCTTT
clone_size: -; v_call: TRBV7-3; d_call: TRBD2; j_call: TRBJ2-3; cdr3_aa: CASSLTASGAGTDTQYF; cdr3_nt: TGTGCCAGCAGCTTAACAGCTAGCGGGGCAGGCACAGATACGCAGTATTTT
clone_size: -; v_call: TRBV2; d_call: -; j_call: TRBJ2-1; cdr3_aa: CASRGGLYNEQFF; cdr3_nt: TGTGCCAGCAGAGGAGGTCTCTACAATGAGCAGTTCTTC
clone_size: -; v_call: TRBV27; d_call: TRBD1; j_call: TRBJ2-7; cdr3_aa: CASSFRTGAAYEQYF; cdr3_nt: TGTGCCAGCAGTTTCCGGACAGGGGCCGCCTACGAGCAGTACTTC
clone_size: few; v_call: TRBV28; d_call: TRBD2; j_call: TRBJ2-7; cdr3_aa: CASSLGGTSPEQYF; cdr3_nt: TGTGCCAGCAGTTTAGGCGGGACTAGTCCCGAGCAGTACTTC
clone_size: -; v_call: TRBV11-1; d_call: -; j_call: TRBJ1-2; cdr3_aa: CASSWAEDYGYTF; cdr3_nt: TGTGCCAGCAGCTGGGCAGAGGACTATGGCTACACCTTC
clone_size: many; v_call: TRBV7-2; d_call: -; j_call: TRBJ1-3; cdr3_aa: CASSLVQSKNTIYF; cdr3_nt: TGTGCCAGCAGCTTAGTACAGTCAAAGAACACCATATATTTT
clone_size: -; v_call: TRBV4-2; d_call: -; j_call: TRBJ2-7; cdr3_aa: CASSQLASYEQYF; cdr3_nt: TGTGCCAGCAGCCAGCTAGCTTCCTACGAGCAGTACTTC
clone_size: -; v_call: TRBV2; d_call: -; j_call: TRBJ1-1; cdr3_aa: CASSERRGYTEAFF; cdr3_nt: TGTGCCAGCAGTGAAAGGAGAGGCTACACTGAAGCTTTCTTT
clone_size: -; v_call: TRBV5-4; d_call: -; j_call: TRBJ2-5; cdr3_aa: CASSFTGKGQETQYF; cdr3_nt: TGTGCCAGCAGCTTTACAGGGAAGGGTCAAGAGACCCAGTACTTC
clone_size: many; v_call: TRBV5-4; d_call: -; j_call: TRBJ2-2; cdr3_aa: CASSGGPLLAGELFF; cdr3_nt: TGTGCCAGCAGCGGAGGACCCCTATTGGCCGGGGAGCTGTTTTTT
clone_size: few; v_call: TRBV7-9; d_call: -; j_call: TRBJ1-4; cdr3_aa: CASSLALGQAGGEKLFF; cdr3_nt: TGTGCCAGCAGCTTAGCGTTAGGGCAGGCCGGTGGTGAAAAACTGTTTTTT
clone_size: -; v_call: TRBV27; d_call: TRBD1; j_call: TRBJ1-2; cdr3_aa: CASSSTRQGAMNYGYTF; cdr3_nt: TGTGCCAGCAGTTCAACCCGTCAGGGGGCAATGAACTATGGCTACACCTTC
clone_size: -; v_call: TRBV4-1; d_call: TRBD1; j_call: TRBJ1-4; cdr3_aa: CASRGIQGARVGETNEKLFF; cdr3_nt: TGCGCCAGCAGAGGAATACAGGGGGCGCGCGTTGGGGAAACTAATGAAAAACTGTTTTTT
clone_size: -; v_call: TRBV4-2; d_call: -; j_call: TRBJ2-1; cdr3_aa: CASSDKGHSSYNEQFF; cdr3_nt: TGTGCCAGCAGCGATAAGGGACATTCTTCCTACAATGAGCAGTTCTTC
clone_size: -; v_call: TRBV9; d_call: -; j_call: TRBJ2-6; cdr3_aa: CASSASGSSGANVLTF; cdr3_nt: TGTGCCAGCAGCGCCTCAGGGAGCTCTGGGGCCAACGTCCTGACTTTC
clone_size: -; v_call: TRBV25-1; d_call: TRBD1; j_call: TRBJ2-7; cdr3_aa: CASSESGNRGLWEQYF; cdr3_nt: TGTGCCAGCAGTGAATCGGGTAACAGGGGGCTTTGGGAGCAGTACTTC
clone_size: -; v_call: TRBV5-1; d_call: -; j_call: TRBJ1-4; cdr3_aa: CASSTEATNEKLFF; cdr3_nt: TGCGCCAGCTCGACGGAAGCAACTAATGAAAAACTGTTTTTT
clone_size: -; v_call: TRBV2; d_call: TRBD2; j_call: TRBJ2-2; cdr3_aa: CAAHLAGVTGELFF; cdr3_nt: TGTGCCGCTCATCTAGCGGGAGTCACCGGGGAGCTGTTTTTT
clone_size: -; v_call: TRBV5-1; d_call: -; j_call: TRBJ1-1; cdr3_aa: CASSLVGDGAFF; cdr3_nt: TGCGCCAGCAGCTTGGTCGGGGATGGGGCTTTCTTT
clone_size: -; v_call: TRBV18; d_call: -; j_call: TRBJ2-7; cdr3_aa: CASSSSGVPDEQYF; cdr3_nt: TGTGCCAGCTCATCGTCAGGGGTTCCTGACGAGCAGTACTTC
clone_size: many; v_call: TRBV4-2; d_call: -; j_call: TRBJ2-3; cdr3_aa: CASSPPGTDTQYF; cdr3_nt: TGTGCCAGCAGCCCCCCCGGCACAGATACGCAGTATTTT
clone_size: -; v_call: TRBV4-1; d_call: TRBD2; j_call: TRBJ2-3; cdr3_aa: CASTRAGVTDTQYF; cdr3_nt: TGCGCCAGCACCCGAGCGGGGGTCACAGATACGCAGTATTTT
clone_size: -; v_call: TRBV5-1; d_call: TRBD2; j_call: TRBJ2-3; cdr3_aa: CASSFSLAGEGTQYF; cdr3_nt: TGCGCCAGCAGCTTTTCCCTAGCGGGAGAAGGTACGCAGTATTTT
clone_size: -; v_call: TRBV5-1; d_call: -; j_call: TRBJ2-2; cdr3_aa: CASSSETLNTGELFF; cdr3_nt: TGCGCCAGCAGCTCGGAGACCCTGAACACCGGGGAGCTGTTTTTT
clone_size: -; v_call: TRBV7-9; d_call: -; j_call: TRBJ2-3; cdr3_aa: CASSPHGGLGDTQYF; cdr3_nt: TGTGCCAGCAGCCCACACGGAGGCCTCGGGGATACGCAGTATTTT
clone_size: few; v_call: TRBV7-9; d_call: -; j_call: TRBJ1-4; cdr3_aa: CASSLGGEKLFF; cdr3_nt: TGTGCCAGCAGCTTAGGGGGTGAAAAACTGTTTTTT
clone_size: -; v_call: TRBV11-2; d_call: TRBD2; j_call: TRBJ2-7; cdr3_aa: CASSLEPLAGRVDEQYF; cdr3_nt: TGTGCCAGCAGCTTAGAGCCGCTAGCGGGGCGTGTTGACGAGCAGTACTTC
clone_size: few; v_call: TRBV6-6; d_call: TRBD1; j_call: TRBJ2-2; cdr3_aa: CASRPGQGNTGELFF; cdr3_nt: TGTGCCAGCCGACCGGGACAGGGGAACACCGGGGAGCTGTTTTTT
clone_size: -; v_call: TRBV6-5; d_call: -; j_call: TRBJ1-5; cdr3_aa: CASSYTDSLQPQHF; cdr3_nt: TGTGCCAGCAGTTACACGGACTCTTTACAGCCCCAGCATTTT
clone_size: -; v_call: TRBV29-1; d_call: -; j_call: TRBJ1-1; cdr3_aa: CSVARLGDEAFF; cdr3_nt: TGCAGCGTGGCCCGTTTAGGGGATGAAGCTTTCTTT
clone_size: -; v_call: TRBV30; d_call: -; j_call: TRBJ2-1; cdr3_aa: CAWGRRNEQFF; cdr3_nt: TGTGCCTGGGGGAGGCGGAATGAGCAGTTCTTC
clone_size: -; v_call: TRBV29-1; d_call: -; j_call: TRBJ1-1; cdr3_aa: CSVAPGNTEAFF; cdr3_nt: TGCAGCGTTGCCCCGGGTAACACTGAAGCTTTCTTT
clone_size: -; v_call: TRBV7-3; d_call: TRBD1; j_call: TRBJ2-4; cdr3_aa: CASSPDRNIQYF; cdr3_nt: TGTGCCAGCAGCCCGGACAGGAACATTCAGTACTTC
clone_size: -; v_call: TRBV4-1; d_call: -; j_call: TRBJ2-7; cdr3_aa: CASSRDNREGWEQYF; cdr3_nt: TGCGCCAGCAGCCGAGACAACAGGGAAGGTTGGGAGCAGTACTTC
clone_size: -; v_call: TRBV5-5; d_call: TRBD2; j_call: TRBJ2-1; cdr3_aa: CASSVLAGGNNEQFF; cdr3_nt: TGTGCCAGCAGCGTACTAGCGGGAGGTAATAATGAGCAGTTCTTC
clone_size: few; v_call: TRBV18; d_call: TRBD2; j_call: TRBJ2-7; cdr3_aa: CASSPGTSGRSEQYF; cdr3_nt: TGTGCCAGCTCACCAGGGACTAGCGGGAGGTCCGAGCAGTACTTC
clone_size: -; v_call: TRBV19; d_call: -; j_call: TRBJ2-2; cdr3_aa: CASRTLRVRTGELFF; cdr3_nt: TGTGCCAGTAGGACGTTACGGGTCCGCACCGGGGAGCTGTTTTTT